Listed below are T cell receptor beta chains from one sample, sequenced in a study of T-cell reconstitution after alpha-beta-depleted transplantation in children. TCRdb ran MiXCR on the PCR reads and lists one entry per CDR3 protein. The repertoire has about 370,000 distinct CDR3 sequences, just over 20% of them found once; the top ten carry around 4%. The sequences come from PBMCs from the stem cell graft donor, collected from the stem cell graft. The receptors shown here come from a human donor who donated a stem cell graft to a child with acute myeloid leukemia. Each CDR3 is given with its conserved first and last residue. The D gene is left open where the match is weak. Rows give clone size only sometimes, using once, few, many, or a class for an expanded clone.

clone size: .
V gene: TRBV5-1
D gene: .
J gene: TRBJ2-3
CDR3 protein: CASSLSRKRSDTQYF
CDR3 DNA: TGCGCCAGCAGCTTGTCTAGAAAAAGGTCAGATACGCAGTATTTT

clone size: few
V gene: TRBV10-1
D gene: TRBD1
J gene: TRBJ2-3
CDR3 protein: CASSGPDRGLTDTQYF
CDR3 DNA: TGCGCCAGCAGTGGGCCTGACAGGGGGCTTACAGATACGCAGTATTTT

clone size: many
V gene: TRBV20-1
D gene: .
J gene: TRBJ2-1
CDR3 protein: CSAINQGRGDYNEQFF
CDR3 DNA: TGCAGTGCTATCAACCAGGGTAGGGGGGACTACAATGAGCAGTTCTTC

clone size: .
V gene: TRBV20-1
D gene: TRBD1
J gene: TRBJ1-3
CDR3 protein: CSARLPGTVSGNTIYF
CDR3 DNA: TGCAGTGCTAGGTTGCCAGGGACAGTCTCTGGAAACACCATATATTTT

clone size: few
V gene: TRBV3-1
D gene: .
J gene: TRBJ2-7
CDR3 protein: CASSQDGLFNSYEQYF
CDR3 DNA: TGTGCCAGCAGCCAAGACGGACTATTCAACTCCTACGAGCAGTACTTC

clone size: few
V gene: TRBV12-5
D gene: TRBD1
J gene: TRBJ2-5
CDR3 protein: CASGLVPNRGRETQYF
CDR3 DNA: TGTGCTAGTGGTTTGGTACCAAACAGGGGCCGGGAGACCCAGTACTTC

clone size: .
V gene: TRBV12-3/TRBV12-4
D gene: .
J gene: TRBJ1-5
CDR3 protein: CASSLEAGAQPQHF
CDR3 DNA: TGTGCCAGCAGTTTAGAAGCAGGGGCTCAGCCCCAGCATTTT

clone size: .
V gene: TRBV5-1
D gene: TRBD2
J gene: TRBJ2-1
CDR3 protein: CASSEGLVGNFMREQFF
CDR3 DNA: TGCGCCAGCAGCGAGGGACTAGTGGGGAACTTTATGAGGGAGCAGTTCTTC

clone size: few
V gene: TRBV24-1
D gene: .
J gene: TRBJ2-1
CDR3 protein: CATSDLLLRFF
CDR3 DNA: TGTGCCACCAGTGATTTGTTACTGCGGTTCTTC

clone size: few
V gene: TRBV20-1
D gene: .
J gene: TRBJ1-1
CDR3 protein: CSARDPRVDAGTEAFF
CDR3 DNA: TGCAGTGCTAGAGATCCCAGGGTCGACGCGGGCACTGAAGCTTTCTTT

clone size: .
V gene: TRBV20-1
D gene: TRBD2
J gene: TRBJ2-7
CDR3 protein: CSARDREGLYEQYF
CDR3 DNA: TGCAGTGCTAGAGACAGGGAGGGACTCTACGAGCAGTACTTC

clone size: .
V gene: TRBV12-3/TRBV12-4
D gene: TRBD2
J gene: TRBJ2-1
CDR3 protein: CASSLGPSGNNEQFF
CDR3 DNA: TGTGCCAGCAGCCTAGGGCCTAGCGGGAACAATGAGCAGTTCTTC

clone size: .
V gene: TRBV7-9
D gene: .
J gene: TRBJ2-1
CDR3 protein: CASSLRGLVYNEQFF
CDR3 DNA: TGTGCCAGCAGCTTAAGGGGACTGGTGTACAATGAGCAGTTCTTC

clone size: .
V gene: TRBV5-5
D gene: .
J gene: TRBJ2-1
CDR3 protein: CASSLEALSYNEQFF
CDR3 DNA: TGTGCCAGCAGCTTAGAGGCCCTCTCCTACAATGAGCAGTTCTTC

clone size: few
V gene: TRBV12-3/TRBV12-4
D gene: TRBD1
J gene: TRBJ1-2
CDR3 protein: CASSLTFPGTGYGYTF
CDR3 DNA: TGTGCCAGCAGTTTAACCTTCCCCGGGACAGGGTATGGCTACACCTTC

clone size: .
V gene: TRBV9
D gene: .
J gene: TRBJ2-3
CDR3 protein: CASSVRSGSTDTQYF
CDR3 DNA: TGTGCCAGCAGCGTTCGGTCCGGGAGCACAGATACGCAGTATTTT

clone size: few
V gene: TRBV7-3
D gene: .
J gene: TRBJ2-7
CDR3 protein: CASSSVDGYEQYF
CDR3 DNA: TGTGCCAGCAGCTCCGTCGACGGCTACGAGCAGTACTTC

clone size: few
V gene: TRBV7-6
D gene: TRBD2
J gene: TRBJ2-3
CDR3 protein: CASRDILASSTDTQYF
CDR3 DNA: TGTGCCAGCAGAGACATACTAGCGTCTAGCACAGATACGCAGTATTTT

clone size: few
V gene: TRBV7-3
D gene: .
J gene: TRBJ2-7
CDR3 protein: CASRPRQPGSFERYF
CDR3 DNA: TGTGCCAGCAGACCCCGTCAACCTGGCTCGTTCGAGCGGTACTTC

clone size: many
V gene: TRBV4-3
D gene: .
J gene: TRBJ1-2
CDR3 protein: CASPHADLTAGYTF
CDR3 DNA: TGCGCCAGCCCCCATGCGGACCTTACAGCTGGCTACACCTTC

clone size: many
V gene: TRBV29-1
D gene: .
J gene: TRBJ2-1
CDR3 protein: CSVQIRGTGGF
CDR3 DNA: TGCAGCGTTCAAATTAGGGGTACTGGCGGCTTC

clone size: many
V gene: TRBV29-1
D gene: .
J gene: TRBJ2-3
CDR3 protein: CSVDPRGDTQYF
CDR3 DNA: TGCAGCGTTGACCCCCGCGGAGATACGCAGTATTTT

clone size: many
V gene: TRBV29-1
D gene: .
J gene: TRBJ2-7
CDR3 protein: CSVEFLSQQYF
CDR3 DNA: TGCAGCGTTGAGTTCCTTAGTCAGCAGTACTTC

clone size: many
V gene: TRBV6-8
D gene: .
J gene: TRBJ1-5
CDR3 protein: CASPGTKNQPQHF
CDR3 DNA: TGTGCCAGCCCCGGGACAAAGAATCAGCCCCAGCATTTT

clone size: few
V gene: TRBV12-3/TRBV12-4
D gene: .
J gene: TRBJ2-7
CDR3 protein: CASREGLVSYEQYF
CDR3 DNA: TGTGCCAGCAGAGAGGGACTTGTTTCCTACGAGCAGTACTTC

clone size: .
V gene: TRBV12-3/TRBV12-4
D gene: .
J gene: TRBJ2-1
CDR3 protein: CASSPTGTYNEQFF
CDR3 DNA: TGTGCCAGCAGTCCCACGGGGACCTACAATGAGCAGTTCTTC

clone size: .
V gene: TRBV20-1
D gene: .
J gene: TRBJ2-5
CDR3 protein: CSARGLPGETQYF
CDR3 DNA: TGCAGTGCTAGAGGGCTGCCGGGGGAGACCCAGTACTTC

clone size: many
V gene: TRBV20-1
D gene: TRBD1
J gene: TRBJ2-7
CDR3 protein: CSARDRDSIYEQYF
CDR3 DNA: TGCAGTGCTAGAGACCGGGACAGTATCTACGAGCAGTACTTC

clone size: .
V gene: TRBV20-1
D gene: TRBD1
J gene: TRBJ2-1
CDR3 protein: CSARAPPRTGTSYNEQFF
CDR3 DNA: TGCAGTGCTAGGGCCCCCCCCAGGACAGGGACTTCCTACAATGAGCAGTTCTTC

clone size: few
V gene: TRBV9
D gene: .
J gene: TRBJ2-2
CDR3 protein: CASSLEVTGELFF
CDR3 DNA: TGTGCCAGCAGCCTGGAGGTCACCGGGGAGCTGTTTTTT

clone size: .
V gene: TRBV15
D gene: .
J gene: TRBJ2-1
CDR3 protein: CATSRDGDGEQFF
CDR3 DNA: TGTGCCACCAGCAGAGATGGTGACGGTGAGCAGTTCTTC

clone size: few
V gene: TRBV6-1
D gene: .
J gene: TRBJ2-7
CDR3 protein: CASTRLYEQYF
CDR3 DNA: TGTGCCAGCACAAGGCTCTACGAGCAGTACTTC

clone size: few
V gene: TRBV29-1
D gene: .
J gene: TRBJ2-7
CDR3 protein: CSATRGDGSYEQYF
CDR3 DNA: TGCAGCGCGACCAGGGGGGACGGCTCCTACGAGCAGTACTTC

clone size: many
V gene: TRBV5-1
D gene: TRBD2
J gene: TRBJ2-1
CDR3 protein: CASSLVLAGGPREQFF
CDR3 DNA: TGCGCCAGCAGCTTGGTACTAGCGGGAGGGCCACGTGAGCAGTTCTTC

clone size: .
V gene: TRBV28
D gene: .
J gene: TRBJ1-5
CDR3 protein: CAIPTSRDSNQPQHF
CDR3 DNA: TGTGCCATCCCGACCTCCCGCGATAGCAATCAGCCCCAGCATTTT

clone size: .
V gene: TRBV25-1
D gene: .
J gene: TRBJ2-2
CDR3 protein: CASSELDQGLTGELFF
CDR3 DNA: TGTGCCAGCAGTGAATTGGATCAGGGACTCACCGGGGAGCTGTTTTTT

clone size: few
V gene: TRBV29-1
D gene: .
J gene: TRBJ1-4
CDR3 protein: CSVDIGLLEEKLFF
CDR3 DNA: TGCAGCGTTGATATAGGGCTCCTCGAGGAAAAACTGTTTTTT

clone size: .
V gene: TRBV7-2
D gene: .
J gene: TRBJ2-7
CDR3 protein: CASSLDGSRVYEQYF
CDR3 DNA: TGTGCCAGCAGCTTAGATGGGAGTAGAGTATACGAGCAGTACTTC

clone size: .
V gene: TRBV6-2/TRBV6-3
D gene: .
J gene: TRBJ2-1
CDR3 protein: CASSYGPDGAYNEQFF
CDR3 DNA: TGTGCCAGCAGTTACGGGCCCGATGGGGCGTACAATGAGCAGTTCTTC

clone size: .
V gene: TRBV24-1
D gene: TRBD2
J gene: TRBJ2-5
CDR3 protein: CATSQPRASGQETQYF
CDR3 DNA: TGTGCCACCAGCCAACCAAGGGCTAGCGGTCAAGAGACCCAGTACTTC

clone size: few
V gene: TRBV20-1
D gene: .
J gene: TRBJ2-5
CDR3 protein: CSARDLASVEETQYF
CDR3 DNA: TGCAGTGCTAGAGATCTGGCTAGCGTAGAAGAGACCCAGTACTTC

clone size: .
V gene: TRBV25-1
D gene: TRBD2
J gene: TRBJ2-3
CDR3 protein: CASSVAGGLTDTQYF
CDR3 DNA: TGTGCCAGCAGTGTAGCGGGAGGTCTCACAGATACGCAGTATTTT

clone size: .
V gene: TRBV5-1
D gene: .
J gene: TRBJ2-5
CDR3 protein: CASSLGPLGPETQYF
CDR3 DNA: TGCGCCAGCAGCTTGGGGCCACTTGGGCCGGAGACCCAGTACTTC

clone size: .
V gene: TRBV10-2
D gene: .
J gene: TRBJ2-2
CDR3 protein: CASRERAGELFF
CDR3 DNA: TGCGCCAGCAGGGAGAGGGCCGGGGAGCTGTTTTTT

clone size: many
V gene: TRBV12-3/TRBV12-4
D gene: .
J gene: TRBJ2-1
CDR3 protein: CASSPQSSYNEQFF
CDR3 DNA: TGTGCCAGCAGTCCACAGAGCTCCTACAATGAGCAGTTCTTC

clone size: once
V gene: TRBV5-1
D gene: .
J gene: TRBJ2-1
CDR3 protein: CASATGEVSYNEQFF
CDR3 DNA: TGCGCCAGCGCTACGGGGGAGGTCTCCTACAATGAGCAGTTCTTC

clone size: .
V gene: TRBV20-1
D gene: TRBD1
J gene: TRBJ2-3
CDR3 protein: CSASTGGTDTQYF
CDR3 DNA: TGCAGTGCCTCGACAGGGGGCACAGATACGCAGTATTTT

clone size: .
V gene: TRBV28
D gene: .
J gene: TRBJ2-1
CDR3 protein: CASSLPQGGGSYNEQFF
CDR3 DNA: TGTGCCAGCAGTTTACCTCAGGGGGGGGGCTCCTACAATGAGCAGTTCTTC

clone size: .
V gene: TRBV5-1
D gene: .
J gene: TRBJ2-2
CDR3 protein: CASSLVVRAGELFF
CDR3 DNA: TGCGCCAGCAGCTTGGTGGTACGGGCCGGGGAGCTGTTTTTT

clone size: .
V gene: TRBV9
D gene: TRBD1
J gene: TRBJ1-2
CDR3 protein: CASSAGTGRYGYTF
CDR3 DNA: TGTGCCAGCAGCGCTGGGACAGGGAGGTATGGCTACACCTTC

clone size: .
V gene: TRBV5-1
D gene: TRBD1
J gene: TRBJ2-3
CDR3 protein: CASSPGTGGTDTQYF
CDR3 DNA: TGCGCCAGCAGCCCTGGGACAGGGGGCACAGATACGCAGTATTTT

clone size: few
V gene: TRBV10-2
D gene: .
J gene: TRBJ1-6
CDR3 protein: CASTNQDNSPLHF
CDR3 DNA: TGCGCCAGCACTAACCAGGATAATTCACCCCTCCACTTT

clone size: few
V gene: TRBV29-1
D gene: .
J gene: TRBJ2-3
CDR3 protein: CSVAPVAVRPDTQYF
CDR3 DNA: TGCAGCGTTGCCCCGGTAGCTGTACGCCCAGATACGCAGTATTTT

clone size: few
V gene: TRBV6-4
D gene: .
J gene: TRBJ1-3
CDR3 protein: CASNGGHGSGNTIYF
CDR3 DNA: TGTGCCAGCAATGGGGGGCATGGCTCTGGAAACACCATATATTTT

clone size: .
V gene: TRBV28
D gene: .
J gene: TRBJ1-3
CDR3 protein: CASRKTVSSGNTIYF
CDR3 DNA: TGTGCCAGCAGAAAAACAGTCAGCTCTGGAAACACCATATATTTT

clone size: .
V gene: TRBV20-1
D gene: .
J gene: TRBJ2-7
CDR3 protein: CSADLRETYEQYF
CDR3 DNA: TGCAGTGCCGACCTCAGGGAGACCTACGAGCAGTACTTC

clone size: .
V gene: TRBV15
D gene: .
J gene: TRBJ2-1
CDR3 protein: CATSRDLILNEQFF
CDR3 DNA: TGTGCCACCAGCAGGGACCTGATACTGAATGAGCAGTTCTTC